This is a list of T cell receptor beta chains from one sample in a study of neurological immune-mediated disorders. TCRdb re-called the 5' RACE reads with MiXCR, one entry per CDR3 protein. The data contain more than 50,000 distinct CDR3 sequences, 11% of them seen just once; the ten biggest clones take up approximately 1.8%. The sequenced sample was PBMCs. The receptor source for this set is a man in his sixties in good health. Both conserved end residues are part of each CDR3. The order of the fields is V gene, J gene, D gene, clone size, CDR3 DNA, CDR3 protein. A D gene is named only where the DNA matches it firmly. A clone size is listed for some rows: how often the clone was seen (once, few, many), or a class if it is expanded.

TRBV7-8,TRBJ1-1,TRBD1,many,TGTGCCAGCAGCCCCCAGGGGGGAGGAGTCCCTGAAGCTTTCTTT,CASSPQGGGVPEAFF
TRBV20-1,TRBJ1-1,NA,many,TGCAGGGTGCTAGTTCCGGGGACCGCCAGCTTGGAAGCTTTCTTT,CRVLVPGTASLEAFF
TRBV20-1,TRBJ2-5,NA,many,TGCAGTGCTCCCCCCGGGACGGCTACTTGGGGGACCCAGTACTTC,CSAPPGTATWGTQYF
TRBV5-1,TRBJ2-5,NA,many,TGCGCCAGCAGCTCGGGGGGCGGGGAGACCCAGTACTTC,CASSSGGGETQYF
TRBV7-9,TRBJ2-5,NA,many,TGTGCCAGCAGCTTCGAACAGATCCAAGAGACCCAGTACTTC,CASSFEQIQETQYF
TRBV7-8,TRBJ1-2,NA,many,TGTGCCAGCAGCTTGGGCAGTCCTAACTATGGCTACACCTTC,CASSLGSPNYGYTF
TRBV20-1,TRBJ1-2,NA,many,TGCAGTGGGGAGGGCGGCTATGGCTACACCTTC,CSGEGGYGYTF
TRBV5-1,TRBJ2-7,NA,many,TGCGCCAGCAGCTTGATAAGCTCCTACGAGCAGTACTTC,CASSLISSYEQYF
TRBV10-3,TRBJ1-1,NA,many,TGTGCCATCACCCGGAGGGAGGGGGTAGGCACTGAAGCTTTCTTT,CAITRREGVGTEAFF
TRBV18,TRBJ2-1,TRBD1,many,TGTGCCAGCTCAGGACAGGGGGCCCTCAATGAGCAGTTCTTC,CASSGQGALNEQFF
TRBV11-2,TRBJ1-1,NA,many,TGTGCCAGCAGCGACGTAGGGTACTCGAACACTGAAGCTTTCTTT,CASSDVGYSNTEAFF
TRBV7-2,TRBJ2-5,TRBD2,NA,TGTGCCAGCAGCTTAGTGACTAGCGGGAGGGCGGAGACCCAGTACTTC,CASSLVTSGRAETQYF
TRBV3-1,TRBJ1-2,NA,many,TGTGCCAGCAGCCATTACCGACAGCCTTATGGCTACACCTTC,CASSHYRQPYGYTF
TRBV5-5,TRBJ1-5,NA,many,TGTGCCAGCAGCTTAAGTGGGTGGCAGGGGCCCCAGCATTTT,CASSLSGWQGPQHF
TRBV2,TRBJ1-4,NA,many,TGTGCCAGCACCAGGACACGGGCAACTAATGAAAAACTGTTTTTT,CASTRTRATNEKLFF
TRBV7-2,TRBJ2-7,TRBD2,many,TGTGCCAGCAGCTTACGCACTCCTAGGGGACTAGCGGGGGGGCCGATGGACGAGCAGTACTTC,CASSLRTPRGLAGGPMDEQYF
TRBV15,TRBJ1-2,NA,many,TGTGCCACCAGCAAGGACGGGATCAATGGCTACACCTTC,CATSKDGINGYTF
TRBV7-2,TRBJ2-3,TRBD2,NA,TGTGCCAGCAGACCGGGGGGGACCTACACAGATACGCAGTATTTT,CASRPGGTYTDTQYF
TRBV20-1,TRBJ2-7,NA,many,TGCAGTGCTAGGTCTCGCGGGGGCCCCTCCTACGAGCAGTACTTC,CSARSRGGPSYEQYF
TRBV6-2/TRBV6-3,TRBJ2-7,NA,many,TGTGCCTGCAGTTACGTCGGGGGGCCCTACGAGCAGTACTTC,CACSYVGGPYEQYF
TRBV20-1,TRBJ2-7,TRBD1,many,TGCAGTGTTCGGACAGGGCGCGCCTACGAGCAGTACTTC,CSVRTGRAYEQYF
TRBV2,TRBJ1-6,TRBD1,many,TGTGCCAGCACCCCGACAGGGCAAAACTATAATTCACCCCTCCACTTT,CASTPTGQNYNSPLHF
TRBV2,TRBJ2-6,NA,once,TGTGCCAGCAGTGTTGGGGGAACTGGGGCCAACGTCCTGACTTTC,CASSVGGTGANVLTF
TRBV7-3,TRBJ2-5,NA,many,TGTGCCAGCAGCTTAGGGGTGTCCTCCCAAGAGACCCAGTACTTC,CASSLGVSSQETQYF
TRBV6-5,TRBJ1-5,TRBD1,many,TGTGCCAGCAGTCCTGGACAGGGCCACTATAGCAATCAGCCCCAGCATTTT,CASSPGQGHYSNQPQHF
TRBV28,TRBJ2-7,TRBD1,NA,TGTGCCAGCACTTCCCCGACAGGGCGAAACGAGCAGTACTTC,CASTSPTGRNEQYF
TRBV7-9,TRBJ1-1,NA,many,TGTGCCAGCAGCTTAGTGCCAGTCGGGGTGAACACTGAAGCTTTCTTT,CASSLVPVGVNTEAFF
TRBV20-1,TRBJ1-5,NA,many,TGCAGTGCTAGAGCTAAGGAAGGCGGAGGCAATCAGCCCCAGCATTTT,CSARAKEGGGNQPQHF
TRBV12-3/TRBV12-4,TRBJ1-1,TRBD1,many,TGTGCCAGCACCGCAGGGACAGGAGTTCGCACTGAAGCTTTCTTT,CASTAGTGVRTEAFF
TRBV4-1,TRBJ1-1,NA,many,TGCGCCAGCAGCCAAGATATCCAGGGGATCGCTGAAGCTTTCTTT,CASSQDIQGIAEAFF
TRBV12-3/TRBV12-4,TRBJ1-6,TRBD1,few,TGTGCCAGCAGCCGGGACAGGGTGACGCCCCTCCACTTT,CASSRDRVTPLHF
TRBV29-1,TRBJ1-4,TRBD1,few,TGCAGCGCTCGGACAGGCCATGCAACTAATGAAAAACTGTTTTTT,CSARTGHATNEKLFF
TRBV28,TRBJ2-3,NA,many,TGTGCCAGCAGTATGCCGGGGGGCCCTGGGACAGATACGCAGTATTTT,CASSMPGGPGTDTQYF
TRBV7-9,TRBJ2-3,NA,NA,TGTGCCAGCAGCTCACAGGGAGCCGCAGATACGCAGTATTTT,CASSSQGAADTQYF
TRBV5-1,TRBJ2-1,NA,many,TGCGCCAGCAGTTACTCCGGGACCCCGAAAATAGAGAGTGAGCAGTTCTTC,CASSYSGTPKIESEQFF
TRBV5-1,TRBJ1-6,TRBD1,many,TGCGCCAGCAGCCAAATACAGGGGAGTCAATCACCCCTCCACTTT,CASSQIQGSQSPLHF
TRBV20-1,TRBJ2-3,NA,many,TGCAGTGCCGATAGCGGATCCACAGATACGCAGTATTTT,CSADSGSTDTQYF
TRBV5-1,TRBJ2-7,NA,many,TGCGCCAGCAGCCTACGGGACGGCCCCTACGAGCAGTACTTC,CASSLRDGPYEQYF
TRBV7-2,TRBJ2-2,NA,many,TGTGCCAGCAGCTTGACAGGCCTCGACACCGGGGAGCTGTTTTTT,CASSLTGLDTGELFF
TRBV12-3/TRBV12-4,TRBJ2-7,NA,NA,TGTGCCAGCAGAGAGACAGGCGGTTCCTACGAGCAGTACTTC,CASRETGGSYEQYF
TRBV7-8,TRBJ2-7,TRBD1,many,TGTGCCAGCAGCATACAGGGGCCCTACGAGCAGTACTTC,CASSIQGPYEQYF
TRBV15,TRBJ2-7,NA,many,TGTGCCACCAGCAGAGATAAGAGCAGCTCCTACGAGCAGTACTTC,CATSRDKSSSYEQYF
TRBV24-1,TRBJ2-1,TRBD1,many,TGTGCCACCAGTGACCCGACAGGGCGGAGCAATGAGCAGTTCTTC,CATSDPTGRSNEQFF
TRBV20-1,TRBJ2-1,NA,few,TGCAGTTCTCAGGGACTCGGCCATGAGCAGTTCTTC,CSSQGLGHEQFF
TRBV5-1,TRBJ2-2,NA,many,TGCGCCAGCAGCTTGATCCCCGCGGACACCGGGGAGCTGTTTTTT,CASSLIPADTGELFF